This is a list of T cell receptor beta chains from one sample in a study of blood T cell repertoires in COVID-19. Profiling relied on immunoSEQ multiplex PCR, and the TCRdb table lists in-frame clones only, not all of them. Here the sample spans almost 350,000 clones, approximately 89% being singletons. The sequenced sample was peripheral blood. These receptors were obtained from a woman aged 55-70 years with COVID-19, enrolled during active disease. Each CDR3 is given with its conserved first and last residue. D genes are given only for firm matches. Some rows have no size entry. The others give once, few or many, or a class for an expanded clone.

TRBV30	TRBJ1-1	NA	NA	CAWNPGGVNTEAFF	TGTGCCTGGAATCCGGGAGGGGTGAACACTGAAGCTTTCTTT
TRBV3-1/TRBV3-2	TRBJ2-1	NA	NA	CASTRGYSSYNEQFF	TGTGCCAGCACCAGGGGCTATAGCTCCTACAATGAGCAGTTCTTC
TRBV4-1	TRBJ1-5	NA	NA	CASSQEERGYQPQHF	TGCGCCAGCAGCCAAGAAGAGAGGGGGTATCAGCCCCAGCATTTT
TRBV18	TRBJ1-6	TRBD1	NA	CASSPTDRVIYNSPLHF	TGTGCCAGCTCACCGACGGACAGGGTCATCTATAATTCACCCCTCCACTTT
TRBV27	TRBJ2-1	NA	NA	CASKKGSNNEQFF	TGTGCCAGCAAAAAGGGGTCCAACAATGAGCAGTTCTTC
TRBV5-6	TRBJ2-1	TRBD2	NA	CASSLRSGGGDEQFF	TGTGCCAGCAGCTTGAGGAGCGGGGGAGGAGATGAGCAGTTCTTC
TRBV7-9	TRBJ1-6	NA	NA	CASSLGTGFSPLHF	TGTGCCAGCAGCTTAGGGACTGGGTTTTCCCCCCTCCACTTT
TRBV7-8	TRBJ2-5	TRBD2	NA	CASTPTNRGGPGAQYF	TGTGCCAGCACCCCGACCAACCGGGGGGGTCCCGGGGCCCAGTACTTC
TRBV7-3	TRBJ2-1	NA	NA	CASSLKSVSSYNEQFF	TGTGCCAGCAGCTTAAAGTCCGTTAGCTCCTACAATGAGCAGTTCTTC
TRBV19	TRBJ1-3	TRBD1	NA	CASGDRAGNTIYF	TGTGCCAGTGGGGACAGGGCTGGAAACACCATATATTTT
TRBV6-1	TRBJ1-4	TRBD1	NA	CASSEAPGTGDEKLFF	TGTGCCAGCAGTGAAGCGCCTGGGACAGGGGATGAAAAACTGTTTTTT
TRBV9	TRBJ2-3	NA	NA	CASSGPGSTDTQYF	TGTGCCAGCAGCGGACCCGGGAGCACAGATACGCAGTATTTT
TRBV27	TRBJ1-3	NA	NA	CASSNQGSGNTIYF	TGTGCCAGCAGTAACCAGGGATCTGGAAACACCATATATTTT
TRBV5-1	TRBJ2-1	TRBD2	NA	CASSLLAGGHNEQFF	TGCGCCAGCAGTTTACTAGCGGGGGGCCACAATGAGCAGTTCTTC
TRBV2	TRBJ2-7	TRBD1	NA	CASSDRGPYEQYF	TGTGCCAGCAGCGACAGGGGCCCCTACGAGCAGTACTTC
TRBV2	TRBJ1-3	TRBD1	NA	CASSAGTGGNTIYF	TGTGCCAGCAGTGCTGGGACAGGGGGAAACACCATATATTTT
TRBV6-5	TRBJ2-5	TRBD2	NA	CASSWGGLAWETQYF	TGTGCCAGCAGTTGGGGGGGACTAGCGTGGGAGACCCAGTACTTC
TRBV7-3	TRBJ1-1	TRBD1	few	CASSLTGTGTEAFF	TGTGCCAGCAGCTTAACTGGGACAGGGACTGAAGCTTTCTTT
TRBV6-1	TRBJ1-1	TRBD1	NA	CASSEYGDRGKAEAFF	TGTGCCAGCAGTGAATATGGGGACAGGGGGAAGGCTGAAGCTTTCTTT
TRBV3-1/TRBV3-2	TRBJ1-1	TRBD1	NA	CASSHLGTGKAFF	TGTGCCAGCAGCCACCTCGGGACAGGTAAAGCTTTCTTT
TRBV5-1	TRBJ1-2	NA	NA	CASSLDGGTYGYTF	TGCGCCAGCAGCTTGGATGGCGGAACCTATGGCTACACCTTC
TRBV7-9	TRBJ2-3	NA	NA	CASSLGTGMTDTQYF	TGTGCCAGCAGCTTAGGTACAGGGATGACCGATACGCAGTATTTT
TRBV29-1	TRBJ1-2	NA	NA	CSVGENYGYTF	TGCAGCGTTGGGGAGAACTATGGCTACACCTTC
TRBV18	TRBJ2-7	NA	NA	CASSRVSEPYEQYF	TGTGCCAGCTCGCGGGTGTCGGAGCCCTACGAGCAGTACTTC
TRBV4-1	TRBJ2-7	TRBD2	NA	CASSPGLAGYEQYF	TGCGCCAGCAGCCCCGGACTAGCGGGGTACGAGCAGTACTTC
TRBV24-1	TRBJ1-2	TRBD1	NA	CATSDPGQGFTGYTF	TGTGCCACCAGTGATCCCGGACAGGGTTTCACTGGCTACACCTTC
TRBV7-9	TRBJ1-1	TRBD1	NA	CASSLAGGAGTEAFF	TGTGCCAGCAGCTTAGCAGGGGGCGCAGGCACTGAAGCTTTCTTT
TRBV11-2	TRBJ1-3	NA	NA	CASSLVSLLSGNTIYF	TGTGCCAGCAGCTTAGTGAGCCTGCTCTCTGGAAACACCATATATTTT
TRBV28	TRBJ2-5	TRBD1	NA	CASSVQGGGETQYF	TGTGCCAGCAGCGTACAGGGGGGCGGCGAGACCCAGTACTTC
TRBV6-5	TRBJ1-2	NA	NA	CASSYGAFDGYGYTF	TGTGCCAGCAGTTACGGGGCATTCGACGGTTATGGCTACACCTTC
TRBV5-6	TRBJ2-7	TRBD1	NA	CASSLYQTLQGHEQYF	TGTGCCAGCAGCTTATACCAAACATTACAGGGGCACGAGCAGTACTTC
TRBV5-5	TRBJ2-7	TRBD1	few	CASRAGQDSSYEQYF	TGTGCCAGCAGGGCGGGACAGGATAGTTCCTACGAGCAGTACTTC
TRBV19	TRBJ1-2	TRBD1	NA	CASELGTGVYGYTF	TGTGCCAGCGAATTAGGGACAGGTGTCTATGGCTACACCTTC
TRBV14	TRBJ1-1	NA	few	CASSQPGMNTEAFF	TGTGCCAGCAGCCAACCAGGGATGAACACTGAAGCTTTCTTT
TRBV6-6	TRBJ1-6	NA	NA	CASSYSTARSPLHF	TGTGCCAGCAGTTACTCTACAGCCCGATCACCCCTCCACTTT